These 15 T cell receptor beta chains share one sample of origin, sequenced in a study of T cells in Graves' hyperthyroidism and ophthalmopathy. Amplified TCR beta CDR3 regions came from RNA transcripts. An initial round of RT-PCR targeting the TCR CDR3 relied on the HTBI primer set. Using its own MiXCR run on the multiplex PCR reads, TCRdb lists one record per CDR3 protein. The table lists 330,000 or so distinct CDR3 sequences, less than 20% of them singletons, with about 35% in the top ten. What was sequenced was blood. Source of these receptors: a man in his fifties with Graves' ophthalmopathy.

This clonotype was seen at least ten times. The gene calls are TRBV3-1 and TRBJ1-1; D remains ambiguous. The V and J ends lost 8 bases and 2 bases respectively, with 6 bases between them. CDR3 size: 11 residues. Germline V gives CDR1 LGHDT, CDR2 YNNKEL (reference sequence). This CDR3 is CASVRNTEAFF. CDR3 DNA: TGTGCCAGCGTCAGAAACACTGAAGCTTTCTTT.

There are a few counts of this clonotype. The rearrangement uses TRBV12-3 or TRBV12-4 and TRBJ1-5; the D gene is possibly TRBD1 (5 bases). The germline V and J ends were trimmed by 9 bases and 2 bases, with 14 bases remaining between them. The CDR3 has 14 residues. The DNA for the CDR3 is TGTGCCAGTGGGGGGGGGGGACGCAATCAGCCCCAGCATTTT. As protein: CASGGGGRNQPQHF.

There are many counts of this clonotype. J is TRBJ1-1 and V is TRBV7-9; no definite D call. CDR1 is SEHNR, CDR2 FQNEAQ, per germline (reference sequence). The CDR3 has 12 amino acids. Trimming cost V 4 bases and J 6 bases, with 9 bases left between them. CDR3 in amino acids: CASSSSIPEAFF. CDR3 DNA: TGTGCCAGCAGCTCATCCATCCCTGAAGCTTTCTTT.

This clonotype was detected ten times or more. The chain couples TRBV6-5 to TRBJ2-7, with D maybe TRBD1 (5 bases). The CDR3 has 14 amino acids. CDR1 MNHEY and CDR2 SVGAGI come from the germline V gene. The ends were cut back, 3 bases at V and 7 bases at J, with 16 bases in the middle. CDR3 residues: CASSYRAGRWEQYF. CDR3 bases: TGTGCCAGCAGTTATCGGGCAGGGCGGTGGGAGCAGTACTTC.

This clonotype was counted at least ten times. The J gene is TRBJ2-1, the V gene TRBV28, with 7 bases aligning to TRBD2. The CDR3 spans 16 residues. Per the germline V gene, CDR1 is MDHEN and CDR2 is SYDVKM. V lost 2 bases and J lost 1; bases outside the gene matches: 5. DNA for the CDR3: TGTGCCAGCAGTTTAAAAGGACTAGGATCCTACAATGAGCAGTTCTTC. Protein sequence: CASSLKGLGSYNEQFF. Full variable domain (rest looked up from reference TRBV28 and TRBJ2-1): DVKVTQSSRYLVKRTGEKVFLECVQDMDHENMFWYRQDPGLGLRLIYFSYDVKMKEKGDIPEGYSVSREKKERFSLILESASTNQTSMYLCASSLKGLGSYNEQFFGPGTRLTVL.

Many counts were recorded for this clonotype. This sequence joins TRBV28 and TRBJ2-2, with D perhaps matching TRBD1 or TRBD2 (6 bases each). Deletions cut 7 bases from V and 5 bases from J, with 11 bases between. The CDR3 sequence is 13 residues long. The germline CDR1 and CDR2 sequences are MDHEN and SYDVKM. The CDR3 here is CASTAGTTGELFF. In nucleotides, the CDR3 is TGTGCCAGCACCGCGGGGACAACCGGGGAGCTGTTTTTT.

This chain uses TRBV20-1 with TRBJ2-2; 14 bases agree with TRBD2. The trim removed 1 base at V and 4 bases at J, leaving 8 bases unmatched. This CDR3 has 18 amino acids. Germline V lookup: CDR1 DFQATT, CDR2 SNEGSKA (reference sequence). The CDR3 is CSARAKGLAGAGTGELFF. The CDR3 DNA reads as TGCAGTGCTAGAGCCAAGGGACTAGCGGGAGCCGGCACCGGGGAGCTGTTTTTT.

A word on this clonotype: A much larger clonotype is one base distant, so this may be a read error. The chain is built from TRBV29-1 and TRBJ2-3; D not resolved. The CDR3 has 14 amino acids. The ends were cut back, 0 bases at V and 1 base at J, with 8 bases in the middle. Germline values: CDR1 SQVTM, CDR2 ANQGSEA. The CDR3 loop is CSVEDTGRTDTQYF. The CDR3 nucleotides read TGCAGCGTTGAAGATACGGGCCGCACAGATACGCAGTATTTT.

V gene TRBV27 combines with J gene TRBJ2-3; 7 bases line up with TRBD1. Germline values: CDR1 MNHEY, CDR2 SMNVEV (reference sequence). The CDR3 extends over 13 amino acids. Trimming at V came to 9 bases and at J to 4 bases, leaving 7 bases not matched to a gene. The CDR3 sequence: CASSTGSADTQYF. The CDR3 region has the DNA TGTGCCAGTTCGACAGGGTCGGCAGATACGCAGTATTTT.

The rearrangement links TRBV4-2 to TRBJ2-3; D is tentatively TRBD1 or TRBD2 (5 bases each). This CDR3 spans 14 amino acids. CDR1 LGHNA and CDR2 YNFKEQ come from the germline V gene. Trimming pared 3 bases from V and 6 bases from J, leaving 13 bases between. As DNA, the CDR3 is TGTGCCAGCAGCCAGCCCTCCGGGGCCGATACGCAGTATTTT. It is translated as CASSQPSGADTQYF.

This clonotype appeared many times. The chain is built from TRBV7-8 and TRBJ1-6, with D unclear. CDR1 is SGHVS, CDR2 FQNEAQ, per germline. The CDR3 has 15 residues. V lost 1 base to trimming and J lost 4 bases, with 8 bases between them. As DNA, the CDR3 is TGTGCCAGCAGCTTAGGGCAGCCGTATAATTCACCCCTCCACTTT. It codes for CASSLGQPYNSPLHF. Full variable domain (missing parts from reference TRBV7-8 and TRBJ1-6): GAGVSQSPRYKVAKRGQDVALRCDPISGHVSLFWYQQALGQGPEFLTYFQNEAQLDKSGLPSDRFFAERPEGSVSTLKIQRTQQEDSAVYLCASSLGQPYNSPLHFGNGTRLTVT.

V and J are TRBV6-7 and TRBJ1-2; maybe TRBD1 (6 bases). TRBV6-7 has ORF status, its function being uncertain. The germline V and J ends were trimmed by 6 bases and 3 bases, with 11 bases remaining between them. There are 13 residues in the CDR3. This CDR3 is CASSPDRYYGYTF. Written as DNA, the CDR3 is TGTGCCAGCAGCCCGGACAGATACTATGGCTACACCTTC.

This clonotype was detected many times. J is TRBJ2-1 and V is TRBV7-9, with TRBD2 matching 7 bases. This CDR3 comprises 17 residues. V shed 1 base, J shed 5 bases, and the junction held 11 bases outside the gene matches. The germline gives CDR1 SEHNR, CDR2 FQNEAQ (reference sequence). The CDR3 nucleotides read TGTGCCAGCAGCTTAGTGGCGGGAGTCACCCCTCACAATGAGCAGTTCTTC. Its translation: CASSLVAGVTPHNEQFF. The full variable domain, its missing parts supplied by reference TRBV7-9 and TRBJ2-1, is DTGVSQNPRHKITKRGQNVTFRCDPISEHNRLYWYRQTLGQGPEFLTYFQNEAQLEKSRLLSDRFSAERPKGSFSTLEIQRTEQGDSAMYLCASSLVAGVTPHNEQFFGPGTRLTVL.

This clonotype was found many times. This chain links TRBV5-1 with TRBJ2-1; D gene uncertain. Germline V CDR1 and CDR2: SGHRS, YFSETQ. Trimming took 0 bases from V and 0 from J, leaving 7 bases between them. This CDR3 comprises 15 residues. CDR3 nucleotides: TGCGCCAGCAGCTTGGGGTCATCCTCCTACAATGAGCAGTTCTTC. It translates to CASSLGSSSYNEQFF.

This clonotype was counted only a few times. This rearrangement joins TRBV19 to TRBJ2-7; TRBD1 aligns across 7 bases. The CDR3 sequence is 15 residues long. V lost 5 bases and J lost 1; bases outside the gene matches: 8. CDR1 and CDR2 from the germline V gene are LNHDA and SQIVND (reference sequence). CDR3 residues: CASSYATGWSYEQYF. The CDR3 nucleotides are TGTGCCAGTAGTTACGCGACAGGGTGGTCCTACGAGCAGTACTTC.